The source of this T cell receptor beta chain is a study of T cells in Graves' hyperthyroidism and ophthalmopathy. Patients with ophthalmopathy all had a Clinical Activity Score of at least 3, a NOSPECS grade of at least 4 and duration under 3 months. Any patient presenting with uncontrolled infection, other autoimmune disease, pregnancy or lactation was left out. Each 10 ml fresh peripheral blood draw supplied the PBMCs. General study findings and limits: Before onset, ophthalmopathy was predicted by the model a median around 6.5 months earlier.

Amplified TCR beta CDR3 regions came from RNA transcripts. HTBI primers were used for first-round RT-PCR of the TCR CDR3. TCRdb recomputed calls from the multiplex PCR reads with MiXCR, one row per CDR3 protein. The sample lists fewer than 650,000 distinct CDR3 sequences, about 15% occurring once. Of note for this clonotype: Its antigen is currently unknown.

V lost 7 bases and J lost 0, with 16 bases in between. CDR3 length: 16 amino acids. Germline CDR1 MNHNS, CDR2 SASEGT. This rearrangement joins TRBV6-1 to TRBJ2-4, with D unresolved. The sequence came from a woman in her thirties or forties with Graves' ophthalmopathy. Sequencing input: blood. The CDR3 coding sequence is TGTGCCAGCAAACCCCCCGACGGCCTAGCCAAAAACATTCAGTACTTC. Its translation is CASKPPDGLAKNIQYF.